This TCR beta chain was observed in a study of T cell clones after liver transplantation. Method: immunoSEQ multiplex PCR; TCRdb's copy keeps in-frame clones and lacks some. The sample lists 10,000 or so clones, about 78% occurring once. This material consisted of CD8+ T cells from blood, taken at the 22-month timepoint. This TCR came from a human patient who received a liver transplant. Some of these T cells may belong to the graft donor.

The CDR3 coding sequence is TGTGCCAGCAGCCCTGAGGACAGGGCAATTTTCTACAATGAGCAGTTCTTC. It yields the protein CASSPEDRAIFYNEQFF. The J gene is TRBJ2-1, the V gene TRBV7-9; 8 nucleotides line up with TRBD1. V trimming: 5 bases; J trimming: 3 bases; junction bases outside the gene matches: 12. There are 17 residues in the CDR3. Germline V CDR1 and CDR2: SEHNR, FQNEAQ (reference sequence).